A selection of T cell receptor beta chains follows, all from one sample in a study of blood T cell repertoires in COVID-19. Here immunoSEQ multiplex PCR was the method, and the copy in TCRdb shows in-frame clones only, minus some. This table holds under 85,000 clones, 87% found once. Sequencing was performed on peripheral blood. The receptor source for this set is a woman of 80 years or more with active or convalescent COVID-19. The CDR3 runs from the conserved cysteine through the conserved F or W. The D gene is left open where the match is weak.

j_call v_call d_call cdr3_aa cdr3_nt
TRBJ2-3 TRBV2 TRBD1 CASRIRDRETDTQYF TGTGCCAGCAGGATCCGGGACAGGGAAACAGATACGCAGTATTTT
TRBJ1-3 TRBV19 TRBD1 CASSIGPDRGPGNTIYF TGTGCCAGTAGTATAGGGCCGGACAGGGGACCTGGAAACACCATATATTTT
TRBJ2-1 TRBV3-1/TRBV3-2 . CASSLRGATYNEQFF TGTGCCAGCAGCCTCCGGGGGGCGACCTACAATGAGCAGTTCTTC
TRBJ1-4 TRBV15 . CATSRGGLDSRNEKLFF TGTGCCACCAGCAGAGGAGGACTGGACAGCCGAAATGAAAAACTGTTTTTT
TRBJ1-2 TRBV29-1 TRBD1 CSVNHRDRGAYGYTF TGCAGCGTTAACCACCGGGACAGGGGGGCCTATGGCTACACCTTC
TRBJ1-5 TRBV7-2 TRBD1 CASSRDRGSNQPQHF TGTGCCAGCAGCCGGGACAGGGGTAGCAATCAGCCCCAGCATTTT
TRBJ2-5 TRBV28 TRBD2 CASSSGTSGETQYF TGTGCCAGCAGCTCCGGGACTAGCGGTGAGACCCAGTACTTC
TRBJ1-4 TRBV13 TRBD1 CASSFLTGAKEKLFF TGTGCCAGCAGCTTCCTGACAGGGGCGAAGGAAAAACTGTTTTTT
TRBJ2-7 TRBV18 . CASSPAAGRLGEQYF TGTGCCAGCTCACCAGCGGCAGGGCGATTGGGCGAGCAGTACTTC
TRBJ1-1 TRBV18 . CASSPDRPPLNTEAFF TGTGCCAGCTCACCGGACAGACCCCCTTTGAACACTGAAGCTTTCTTT
TRBJ1-1 TRBV7-8 TRBD1 CASRRTGNTEAFF TGTGCCAGCAGGCGGACAGGGAACACTGAAGCTTTCTTT
TRBJ2-1 TRBV5-4 TRBD2 CASSPTTLAGGSYNEQFF TGTGCCAGCAGCCCAACCACGCTAGCGGGAGGGTCCTACAATGAGCAGTTCTTC
TRBJ2-5 TRBV9 TRBD2 CASSLRGLPGQETQYF TGTGCCAGCAGCCTCCGGGGACTACCAGGCCAAGAGACCCAGTACTTC
TRBJ1-2 TRBV29-1 . CSVGEQGNYGYTF TGCAGCGTTGGGGAACAGGGTAACTATGGCTACACCTTC
TRBJ1-5 TRBV12-2 . CASRLYGVVWNQPQHF TGTGCAAGTCGCTTATACGGGGTAGTATGGAATCAGCCCCAGCATTTT
TRBJ2-3 TRBV2 . CASSESYVTDTQYF TGTGCCAGCAGTGAGAGCTATGTCACAGATACGCAGTATTTT
TRBJ1-2 TRBV7-9 TRBD1 CATSRDSSLSYTF TGTGCCACCAGCCGGGACAGCTCTTTGAGCTACACCTTC
TRBJ1-6 TRBV4-2 . CASSQDQGSDSPLHF TGTGCCAGCAGCCAAGATCAGGGGAGTGATTCACCCCTCCACTTT